This is a list of T cell receptor beta chains from one sample in a study of shared clonotypes between healthy human individuals. Libraries were prepared by immunoSEQ multiplex PCR; TCRdb keeps only in-frame clonotypes and omits some of them. This table has about 2 million clones, 85% to 95% appearing once. Sequencing used naive CD8+ T cells sorted from blood. Receptors originate from a man younger than 35 in good health. The CDR3 runs from the conserved cysteine through the conserved F or W. A D gene is named only where the DNA matches it firmly. Some rows have no size entry. The others give once, few or many, or a class for an expanded clone.

V gene	D gene	J gene	clone size	CDR3 protein	CDR3 DNA
TRBV4-1	TRBD2	TRBJ2-3	.	CASSQVGLATSTDTQYF	TGCGCCAGCAGCCAAGTGGGACTAGCGACTAGCACAGATACGCAGTATTTT
TRBV5-4	TRBD1	TRBJ1-2	once	CASSSGTEYGYTF	TGTGCCAGCAGCAGCGGGACAGAATATGGCTACACCTTC
TRBV7-9	.	TRBJ1-6	.	CASSLVSGVNSPLHF	TGTGCCAGCAGCTTAGTTTCAGGGGTGAATTCACCCCTCCACTTT
TRBV10-2	.	TRBJ2-7	.	CASSAGRTYEQYF	TGCGCCAGCAGTGCCGGGAGAACCTACGAGCAGTACTTC
TRBV7-9	.	TRBJ2-2	once	CASSLVDTTGELFF	TGTGCCAGCAGCTTAGTGGACACCACCGGGGAGCTGTTTTTT
TRBV2	.	TRBJ1-2	.	CASYSLSNYGYTF	TGTGCCAGCTACAGCCTTTCTAACTATGGCTACACCTTC
TRBV10-3	.	TRBJ1-1	once	CAISEVLGPGMNTEAFF	TGTGCCATCAGTGAGGTTCTGGGTCCGGGGATGAACACTGAAGCTTTCTTT
TRBV19	.	TRBJ1-1	.	CASSIRLEAFF	TGTGCCAGTAGTATAAGGCTTGAAGCTTTCTTT
TRBV4-1	TRBD2	TRBJ2-5	.	CASSQAAAGVLEQYF	TGCGCCAGCAGCCAAGCTGCAGCGGGAGTACTGGAGCAGTACTTC
TRBV27	.	TRBJ1-6	.	CASREAGSPLHF	TGTGCCAGCAGAGAGGCTGGATCACCCCTCCACTTT
TRBV27	.	TRBJ2-2	.	CASSSGLNTGELFF	TGTGCCAGCAGTTCGGGTCTTAACACCGGGGAGCTGTTTTTT
TRBV27	TRBD2	TRBJ2-2	.	CASSWASGGGTGELFF	TGTGCCAGCAGTTGGGCTAGCGGGGGTGGGACCGGGGAGCTGTTTTTT
TRBV6-5	TRBD1	TRBJ2-1	once	CASSTDRVGYNEQFF	TGTGCCAGCAGCACGGACAGGGTGGGGTACAATGAGCAGTTCTTC
TRBV21-1	.	TRBJ2-2	.	CASSRTGIANTGELFF	TGTGCCAGCAGCCGGACGGGGATAGCAAACACCGGGGAGCTGTTTTTT
TRBV6-5	.	TRBJ1-2	.	CASSYSRQGLSYGYTF	TGTGCCAGCAGTTACTCGCGTCAGGGGTTGTCCTATGGCTACACCTTC
TRBV7-9	.	TRBJ2-7	.	CASSLSSEGSYEQYF	TGTGCCAGCAGCTTATCTAGCGAGGGATCCTACGAGCAGTACTTC
TRBV5-4	.	TRBJ2-7	.	CASSSSDQAYEQYF	TGTGCCAGCAGTTCAAGCGACCAAGCCTACGAGCAGTACTTC
TRBV28	.	TRBJ2-7	.	CASSLGSEQYF	TGTGCCAGCAGTTTGGGGTCAGAGCAGTACTTC
TRBV2	.	TRBJ2-7	.	CASSEGVTTSYEQYF	TGTGCCAGCAGTGAAGGTGTGACAACTAGCTACGAGCAGTACTTC
TRBV7-8	TRBD2	TRBJ2-7	.	CASSLRASGSYEQYF	TGTGCCAGCAGCTTGAGGGCTAGCGGGAGTTACGAGCAGTACTTC
TRBV10-3	.	TRBJ2-3	.	CAISESMGSTDTQYF	TGTGCCATCAGTGAGTCGATGGGGAGCACAGATACGCAGTATTTT
TRBV4-3	TRBD2	TRBJ2-7	.	CASSQELIELAGAYEQYF	TGCGCCAGCAGCCAAGAGCTCATCGAACTAGCGGGAGCCTACGAGCAGTACTTC
TRBV7-9	TRBD1	TRBJ2-7	.	CASSFGGTGGHEQYF	TGTGCCAGCAGCTTCGGAGGAACAGGGGGCCACGAGCAGTACTTC
TRBV6-5	.	TRBJ1-1	.	CASSYSAGMNTEAFF	TGTGCCAGCAGTTACTCGGCGGGAATGAACACTGAAGCTTTCTTT
TRBV5-6	.	TRBJ2-3	.	CASSLSDTQYF	TGTGCCAGCAGCTTGAGTGATACGCAGTATTTT
TRBV7-9	TRBD1	TRBJ1-2	.	CASSPTTGGQINTF	TGTGCCAGCAGCCCCACGACAGGGGGCCAGATCAACACCTTC
TRBV10-3	TRBD1	TRBJ2-1	.	CAISAPTGGMDNEQFF	TGTGCCATCAGTGCCCCGACAGGGGGAATGGACAATGAGCAGTTCTTC
TRBV10-1	TRBD2	TRBJ2-1	.	CASSESNLAGGPTPFNEQFF	TGCGCCAGCAGTGAGAGCAACCTAGCGGGAGGCCCCACCCCATTTAATGAGCAGTTCTTC
TRBV7-9	.	TRBJ2-7	.	CASSLGFAEQYF	TGTGCCAGCAGCTTAGGCTTTGCAGAGCAGTACTTC
TRBV11-2	.	TRBJ2-7	.	CASSPWGPDYEQYF	TGTGCCAGCAGCCCCTGGGGGCCTGACTACGAGCAGTACTTC
TRBV15	TRBD2	TRBJ2-1	.	CATSGYSSGSLDEQFF	TGTGCCACCAGCGGGTACTCTAGCGGGAGTTTAGATGAGCAGTTCTTC
TRBV27	TRBD2	TRBJ2-7	.	CASSPASGEFSYEQYF	TGTGCCAGCAGTCCAGCTAGCGGGGAATTCTCCTACGAGCAGTACTTC
TRBV11-2	.	TRBJ2-3	.	CASSDRTDTQYF	TGTGCCAGCAGCGACCGAACAGATACGCAGTATTTT
TRBV5-1	TRBD2	TRBJ2-7	.	CASSLAGEPYEQYF	TGCGCCAGCAGTCTTGCGGGGGAACCCTACGAGCAGTACTTC
TRBV4-1	TRBD2	TRBJ2-1	.	CASSLPRLAADYNEQFF	TGCGCCAGCAGCCTCCCAAGACTAGCGGCCGATTACAATGAGCAGTTCTTC
TRBV5-6	.	TRBJ2-5	.	CASSLNFGGPQETQYF	TGTGCCAGCAGCTTGAATTTTGGGGGGCCTCAAGAGACCCAGTACTTC
TRBV15	TRBD2	TRBJ2-7	.	CATSRDFGGSITYEQYF	TGTGCCACCAGCAGAGATTTCGGCGGGAGTATCACCTACGAGCAGTACTTC
TRBV6-5	.	TRBJ2-7	.	CASSYGTYGYEQYF	TGTGCCAGCAGTTACGGGACGTATGGCTACGAGCAGTACTTC
TRBV27	.	TRBJ2-4	once	CASSLYRGLNNIQYF	TGTGCCAGCAGTTTATATAGGGGTCTCAATAACATTCAGTACTTC
TRBV4-1	.	TRBJ1-1	.	CASSQEAAGGAEAFF	TGCGCCAGCAGCCAAGAGGCGGCGGGGGGCGCTGAAGCTTTCTTT